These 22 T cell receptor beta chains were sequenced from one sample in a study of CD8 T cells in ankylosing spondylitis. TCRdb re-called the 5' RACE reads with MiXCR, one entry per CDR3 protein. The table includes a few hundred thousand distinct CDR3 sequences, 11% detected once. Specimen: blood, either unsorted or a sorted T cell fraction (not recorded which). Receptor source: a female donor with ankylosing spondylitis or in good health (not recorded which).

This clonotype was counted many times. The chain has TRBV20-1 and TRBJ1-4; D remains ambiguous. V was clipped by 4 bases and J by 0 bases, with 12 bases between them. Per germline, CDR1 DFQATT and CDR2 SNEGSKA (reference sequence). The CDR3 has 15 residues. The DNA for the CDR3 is TGCAGTGCTACTCTCGACTCTGCAACTAATGAAAAACTGTTTTTT. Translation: CSATLDSATNEKLFF.

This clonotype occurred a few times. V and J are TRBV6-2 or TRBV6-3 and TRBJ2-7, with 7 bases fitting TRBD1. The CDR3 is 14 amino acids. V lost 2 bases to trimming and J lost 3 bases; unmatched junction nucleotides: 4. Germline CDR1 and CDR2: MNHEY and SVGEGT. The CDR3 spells CASSYRQGLYEQYF. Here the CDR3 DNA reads TGTGCCAGCAGTTACAGACAGGGCCTCTACGAGCAGTACTTC.

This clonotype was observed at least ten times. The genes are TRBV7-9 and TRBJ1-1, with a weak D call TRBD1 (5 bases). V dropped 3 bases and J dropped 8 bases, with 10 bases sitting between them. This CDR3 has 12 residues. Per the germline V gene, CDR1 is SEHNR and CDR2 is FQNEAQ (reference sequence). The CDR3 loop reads CASSLVTAEAFF. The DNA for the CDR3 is TGTGCCAGCAGCTTGGTGACAGCAGAAGCTTTCTTT.

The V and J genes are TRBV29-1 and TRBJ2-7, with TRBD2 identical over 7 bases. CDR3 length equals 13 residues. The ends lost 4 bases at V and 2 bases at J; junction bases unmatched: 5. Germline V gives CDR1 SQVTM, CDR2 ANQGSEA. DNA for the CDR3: TGCAGCGTTGTCCTCGCGGGGGCCTACGAGCAGTACTTC. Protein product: CSVVLAGAYEQYF.

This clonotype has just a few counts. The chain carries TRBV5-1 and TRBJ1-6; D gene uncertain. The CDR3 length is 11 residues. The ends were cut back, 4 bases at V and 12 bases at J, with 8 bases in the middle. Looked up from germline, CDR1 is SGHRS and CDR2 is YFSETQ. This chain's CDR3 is CASSDSGPLHF. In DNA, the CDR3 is TGCGCCAGCAGCGACTCAGGACCCCTCCACTTT.

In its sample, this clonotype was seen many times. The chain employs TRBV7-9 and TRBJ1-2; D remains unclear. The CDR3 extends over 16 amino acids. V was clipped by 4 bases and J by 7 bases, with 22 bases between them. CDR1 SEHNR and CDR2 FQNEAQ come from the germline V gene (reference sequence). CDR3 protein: CASSSHTTLVAFGYTF. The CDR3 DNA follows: TGTGCCAGCAGCTCCCACACCACACTAGTCGCCTTTGGCTACACCTTC.

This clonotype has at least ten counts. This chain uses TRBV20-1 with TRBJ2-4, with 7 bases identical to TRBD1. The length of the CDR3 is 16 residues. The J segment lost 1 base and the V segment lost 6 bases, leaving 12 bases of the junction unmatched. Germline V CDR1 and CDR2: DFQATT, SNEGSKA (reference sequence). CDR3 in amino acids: CSALGGLIWAKNIQYF. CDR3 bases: TGCAGTGCCTTAGGGGGCCTGATTTGGGCCAAAAACATTCAGTACTTC.

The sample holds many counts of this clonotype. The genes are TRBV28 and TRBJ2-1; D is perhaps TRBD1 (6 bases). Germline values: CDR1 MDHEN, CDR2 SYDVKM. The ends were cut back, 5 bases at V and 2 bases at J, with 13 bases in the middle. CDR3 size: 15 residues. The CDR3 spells CASSPPGHPYNEQFF. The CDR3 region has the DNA TGTGCCAGCAGTCCTCCGGGACATCCCTACAATGAGCAGTTCTTC. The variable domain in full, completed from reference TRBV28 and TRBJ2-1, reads DVKVTQSSRYLVKRTGEKVFLECVQDMDHENMFWYRQDPGLGLRLIYFSYDVKMKEKGDIPEGYSVSREKKERFSLILESASTNQTSMYLCASSPPGHPYNEQFFGPGTRLTVL.

CDR3 region: CASSPQQREETQYF. In DNA form, the CDR3 reads TGTGCCAGCTCACCACAACAGCGAGAAGAGACCCAGTACTTC. The chain carries TRBV18 and TRBJ2-5; D remains ambiguous. V was shortened by 1 base and J by 3 bases, with 9 bases between the two germline ends. Germline CDR1 reads KGHSH; CDR2 reads LQKENI. There are 14 residues in the CDR3. The full variable domain, rest sourced from reference TRBV18 and TRBJ2-5, is NAGVMQNPRHLVRRRGQEARLRCSPMKGHSHVYWYRQLPEEGLKFMVYLQKENIIDESGMPKERFSAEFPKEGPSILRIQQVVRGDSAAYFCASSPQQREETQYFGPGTRLLVL.

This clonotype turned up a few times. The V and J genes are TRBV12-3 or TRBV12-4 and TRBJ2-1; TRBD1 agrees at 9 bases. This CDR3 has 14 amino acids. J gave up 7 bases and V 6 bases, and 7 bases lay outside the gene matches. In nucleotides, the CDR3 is TGTGCCAGCAGGACAGGGGGAGGGAATAATGAGCAGTTCTTC. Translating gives CASRTGGGNNEQFF.

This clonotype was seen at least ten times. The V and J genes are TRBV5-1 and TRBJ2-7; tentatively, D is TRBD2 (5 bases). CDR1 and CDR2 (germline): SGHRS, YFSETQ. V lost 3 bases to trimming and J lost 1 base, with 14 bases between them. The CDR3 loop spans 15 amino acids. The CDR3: CASSSAPSGSYEQYF. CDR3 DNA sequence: TGCGCCAGCAGCTCTGCACCCTCGGGGTCCTACGAGCAGTACTTC.

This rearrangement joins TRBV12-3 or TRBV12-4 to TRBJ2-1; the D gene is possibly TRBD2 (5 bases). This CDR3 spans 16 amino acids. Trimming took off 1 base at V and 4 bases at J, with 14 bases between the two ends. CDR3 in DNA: TGTGCCAGCAGTTTAGGGGCTAGCAAACCTTACAATGAGCAGTTCTTC. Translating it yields CASSLGASKPYNEQFF.

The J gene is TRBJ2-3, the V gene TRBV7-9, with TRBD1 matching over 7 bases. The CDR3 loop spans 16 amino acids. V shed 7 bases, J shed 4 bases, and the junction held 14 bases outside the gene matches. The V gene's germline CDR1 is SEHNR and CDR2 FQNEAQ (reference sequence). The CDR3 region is CASTLDRVIGPDTQYF. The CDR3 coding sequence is TGTGCCAGCACCCTCGACAGGGTTATTGGTCCAGATACGCAGTATTTT.

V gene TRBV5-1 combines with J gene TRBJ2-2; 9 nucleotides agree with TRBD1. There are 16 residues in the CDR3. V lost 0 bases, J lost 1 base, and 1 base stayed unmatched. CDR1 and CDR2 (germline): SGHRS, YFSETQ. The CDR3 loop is CASSLGDRVNTGELFF. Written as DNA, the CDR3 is TGCGCCAGCAGCTTGGGGGACAGGGTGAACACCGGGGAGCTGTTTTTT.

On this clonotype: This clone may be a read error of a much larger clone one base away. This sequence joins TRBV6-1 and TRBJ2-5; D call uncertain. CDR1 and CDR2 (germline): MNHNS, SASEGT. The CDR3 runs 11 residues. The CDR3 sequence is CASCESPTQYF. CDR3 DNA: TGTGCCAGCTGTGAATCGCCAACCCAGTACTTC.

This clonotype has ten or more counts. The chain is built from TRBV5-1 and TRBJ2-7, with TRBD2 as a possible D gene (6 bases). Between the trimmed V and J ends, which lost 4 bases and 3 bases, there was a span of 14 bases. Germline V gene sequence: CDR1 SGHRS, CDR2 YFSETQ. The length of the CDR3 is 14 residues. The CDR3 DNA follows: TGCGCCAGCAGCCTATCGGGACTTAGCTACGAGCAGTACTTC. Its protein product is CASSLSGLSYEQYF.

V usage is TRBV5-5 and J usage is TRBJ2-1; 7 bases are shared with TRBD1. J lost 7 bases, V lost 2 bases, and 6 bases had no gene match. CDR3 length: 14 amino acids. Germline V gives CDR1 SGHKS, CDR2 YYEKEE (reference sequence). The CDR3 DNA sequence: TGTGCCAGCAGCTTTGGGACAGCAAATAATGAGCAGTTCTTC. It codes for CASSFGTANNEQFF.

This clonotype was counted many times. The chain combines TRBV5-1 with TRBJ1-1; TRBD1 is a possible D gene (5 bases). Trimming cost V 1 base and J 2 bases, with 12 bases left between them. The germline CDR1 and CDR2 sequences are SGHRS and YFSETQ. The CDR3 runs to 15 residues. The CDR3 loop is CASSLQTGTNTEAFF. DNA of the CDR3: TGCGCCAGCAGCTTGCAGACCGGGACTAACACTGAAGCTTTCTTT.

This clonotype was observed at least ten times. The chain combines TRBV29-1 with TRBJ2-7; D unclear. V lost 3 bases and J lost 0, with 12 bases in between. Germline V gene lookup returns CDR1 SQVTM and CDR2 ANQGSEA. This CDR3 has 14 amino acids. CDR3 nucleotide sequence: TGCAGCGTTGACCGGCCCGATGACTCCTACGAGCAGTACTTC. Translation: CSVDRPDDSYEQYF.

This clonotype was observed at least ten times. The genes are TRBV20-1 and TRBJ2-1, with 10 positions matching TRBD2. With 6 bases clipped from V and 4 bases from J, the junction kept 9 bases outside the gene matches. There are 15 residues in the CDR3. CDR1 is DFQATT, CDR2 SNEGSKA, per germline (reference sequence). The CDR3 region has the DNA TGCAGTGCGTGGACTAGCGGCCTCGATTACAATGAGCAGTTCTTC. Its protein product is CSAWTSGLDYNEQFF.

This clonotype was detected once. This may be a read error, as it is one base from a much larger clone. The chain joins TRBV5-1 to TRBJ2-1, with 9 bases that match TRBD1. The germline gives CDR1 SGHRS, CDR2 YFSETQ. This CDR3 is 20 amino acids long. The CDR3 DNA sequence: TGCGGCAGCAGCCCGGGAATGGGGACAGGGAGATTAAGCTCCTACAATGAGCAGTTCTTC. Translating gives CGSSPGMGTGRLSSYNEQFF. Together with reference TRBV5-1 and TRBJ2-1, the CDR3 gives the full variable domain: KAGVTQTPRYLIKTRGQQVTLSCSPISGHRSVSWYQQTPGQGLQFLFEYFSETQRNKGNFPGRFSGRQFSNSRSEMNVSTLELGDSALYLCGSSPGMGTGRLSSYNEQFFGPGTRLTVL.

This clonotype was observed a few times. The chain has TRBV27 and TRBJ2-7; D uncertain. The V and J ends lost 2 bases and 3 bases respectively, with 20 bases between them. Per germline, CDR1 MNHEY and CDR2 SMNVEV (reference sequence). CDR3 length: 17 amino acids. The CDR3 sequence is CASSLGSTTHNNYEQYF. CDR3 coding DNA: TGTGCCAGCAGTTTAGGCTCCACGACTCATAACAACTACGAGCAGTACTTC.